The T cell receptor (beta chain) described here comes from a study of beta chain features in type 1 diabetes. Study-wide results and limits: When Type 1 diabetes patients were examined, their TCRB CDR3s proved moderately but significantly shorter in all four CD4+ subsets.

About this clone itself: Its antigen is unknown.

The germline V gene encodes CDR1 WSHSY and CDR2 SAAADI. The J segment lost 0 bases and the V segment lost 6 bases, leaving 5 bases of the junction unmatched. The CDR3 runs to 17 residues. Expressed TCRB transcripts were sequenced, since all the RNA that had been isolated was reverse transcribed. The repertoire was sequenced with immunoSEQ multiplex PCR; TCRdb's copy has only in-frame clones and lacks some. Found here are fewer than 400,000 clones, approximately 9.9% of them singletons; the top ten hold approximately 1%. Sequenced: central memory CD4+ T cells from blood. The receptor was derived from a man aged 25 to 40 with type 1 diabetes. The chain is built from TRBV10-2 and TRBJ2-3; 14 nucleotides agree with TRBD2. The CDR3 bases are TGCGCCAGCAGAAGGACTAGCGGGGGGCCTAGCACAGATACGCAGTATTTT. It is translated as CASRRTSGGPSTDTQYF.